Below, 3 T cell receptor beta chains from the same sample are listed, as sequenced in a study of cytomegalovirus exposure and HLA in healthy donors. Both 60 Vbeta primers and 13 Jbeta primers went into the PCR. The table came from immunoSEQ multiplex PCR; TCRdb's copy has only in-frame clones and leaves some out. The sample's table shows 45,000 or so clones. The sample was PBMCs. These TCRs come from a male donor in good health and CMV-seronegative.

The rearrangement joins TRBV18 to TRBJ1-5, with 8 bases lining up with TRBD1. The CDR3 loop spans 18 amino acids. Per germline, CDR1 KGHSH and CDR2 LQKENI. The V segment lost 3 bases and the J segment 0 bases; nucleotides outside the gene matches: 10. The CDR3 region has the DNA TGTGCCAGCTCACCTGTTCCGGGACAGGCCGATAGCAATCAGCCCCAGCATTTT. It encodes CASSPVPGQADSNQPQHF.

This chain uses TRBV29-1 with TRBJ1-2; D remains unclear. The CDR3 spans 12 residues. Between the trimmed V and J ends, which lost 3 bases and 3 bases, there was a span of 8 bases. Per the germline V gene, CDR1 is SQVTM and CDR2 is ANQGSEA. CDR3 in DNA: TGCAGCGTTGATAGGCAGGACTATGGCTACACCTTC. Its translation: CSVDRQDYGYTF.

This chain joins TRBV6-5 and TRBJ1-1; TRBD1 matches at 7 bases. The CDR3 consists of 15 residues. With V trimmed by 0 bases and J by 4 bases, 5 bases remained unmatched. Germline CDR1 reads MNHEY; CDR2 reads SVGAGI. CDR3 loop: CASSYSGGVGTEAFF. The CDR3 DNA is TGTGCCAGCAGTTACTCAGGGGGCGTAGGCACTGAAGCTTTCTTT.